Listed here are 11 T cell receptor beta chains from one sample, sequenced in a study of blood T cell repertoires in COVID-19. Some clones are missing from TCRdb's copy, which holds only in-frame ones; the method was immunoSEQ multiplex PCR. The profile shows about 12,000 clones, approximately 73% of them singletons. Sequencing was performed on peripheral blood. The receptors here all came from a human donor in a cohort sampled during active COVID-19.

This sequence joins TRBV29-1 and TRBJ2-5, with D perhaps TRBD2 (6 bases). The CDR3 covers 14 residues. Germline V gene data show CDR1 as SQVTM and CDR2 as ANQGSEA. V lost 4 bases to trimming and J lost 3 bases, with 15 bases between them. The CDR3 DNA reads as TGCAGCGTTGGATCCAGACTAGTGGAAGAGACCCAGTACTTC. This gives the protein CSVGSRLVEETQYF.

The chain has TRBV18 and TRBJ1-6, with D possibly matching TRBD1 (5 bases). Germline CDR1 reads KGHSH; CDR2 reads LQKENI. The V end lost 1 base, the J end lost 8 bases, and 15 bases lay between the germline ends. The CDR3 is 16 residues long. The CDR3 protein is CASSPLKGLIDSPLHF. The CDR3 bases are TGTGCCAGCTCACCACTCAAGGGGCTTATCGATTCACCCCTCCACTTT.

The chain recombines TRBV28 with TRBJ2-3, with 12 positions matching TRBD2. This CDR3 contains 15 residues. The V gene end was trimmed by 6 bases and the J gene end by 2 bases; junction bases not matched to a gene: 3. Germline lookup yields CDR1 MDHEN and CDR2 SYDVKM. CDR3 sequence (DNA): TGTGCCAGCAGCCTAGCGGGGGGGAACACAGATACGCAGTATTTT. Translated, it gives CASSLAGGNTDTQYF.

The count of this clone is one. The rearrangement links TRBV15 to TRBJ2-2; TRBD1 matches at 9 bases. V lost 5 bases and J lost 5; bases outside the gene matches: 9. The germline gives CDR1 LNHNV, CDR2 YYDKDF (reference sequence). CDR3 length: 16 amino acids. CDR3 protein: CATSHLGQGFTGELFF. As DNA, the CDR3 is TGTGCCACCAGCCATCTGGGACAGGGCTTTACCGGGGAGCTGTTTTTT.

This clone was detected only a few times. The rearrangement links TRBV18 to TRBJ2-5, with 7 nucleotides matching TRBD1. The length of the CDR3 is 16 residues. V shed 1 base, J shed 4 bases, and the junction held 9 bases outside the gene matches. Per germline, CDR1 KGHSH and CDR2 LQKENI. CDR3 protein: CASSPRKTGSGETQYF. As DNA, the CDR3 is TGTGCCAGCTCACCACGAAAGACAGGGAGTGGAGAGACCCAGTACTTC. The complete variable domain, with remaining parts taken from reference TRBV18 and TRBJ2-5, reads NAGVMQNPRHLVRRRGQEARLRCSPMKGHSHVYWYRQLPEEGLKFMVYLQKENIIDESGMPKERFSAEFPKEGPSILRIQQVVRGDSAAYFCASSPRKTGSGETQYFGPGTRLLVL.

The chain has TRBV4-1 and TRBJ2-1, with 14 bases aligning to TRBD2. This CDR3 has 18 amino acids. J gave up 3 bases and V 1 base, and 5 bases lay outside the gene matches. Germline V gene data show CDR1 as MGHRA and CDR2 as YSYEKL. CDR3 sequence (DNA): TGCGCCAGCAGCCAAGTTTCGACTAGCGGGGGGGTCTACAATGAGCAGTTCTTC. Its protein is CASSQVSTSGGVYNEQFF.

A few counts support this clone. CDR3: CASSLNREETQYF. In nucleotides, the CDR3 is TGTGCCAGCAGTCTTAATAGAGAAGAGACCCAGTACTTC. This sequence joins TRBV2 and TRBJ2-5; D not certain. This CDR3 is 13 amino acids long. The germline CDR1 and CDR2 sequences are SNHLY and FYNNEI. Between the trimmed V and J ends, which lost 5 bases and 3 bases, there was a span of 10 bases.

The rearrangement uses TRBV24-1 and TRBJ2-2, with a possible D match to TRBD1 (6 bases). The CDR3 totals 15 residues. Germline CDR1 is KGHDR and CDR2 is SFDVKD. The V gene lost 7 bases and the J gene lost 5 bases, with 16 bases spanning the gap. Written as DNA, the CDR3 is TGTGCCACCAGCGCCCGTGGGGGCCATACCGGGGAGCTGTTTTTT. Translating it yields CATSARGGHTGELFF.

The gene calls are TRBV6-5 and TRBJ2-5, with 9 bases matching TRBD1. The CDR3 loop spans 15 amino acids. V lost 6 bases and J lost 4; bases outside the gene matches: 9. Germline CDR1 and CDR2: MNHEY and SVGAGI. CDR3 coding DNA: TGTGCCAGCAGACTGGGACAGGGAATTGGAGAGACCCAGTACTTC. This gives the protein CASRLGQGIGETQYF.

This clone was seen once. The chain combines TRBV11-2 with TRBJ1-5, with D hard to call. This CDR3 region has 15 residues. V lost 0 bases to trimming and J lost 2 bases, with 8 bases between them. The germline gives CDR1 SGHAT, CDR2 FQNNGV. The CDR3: CASSLDGRGNQPQHF. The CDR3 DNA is TGTGCCAGCAGCTTAGATGGGAGGGGCAATCAGCCCCAGCATTTT.

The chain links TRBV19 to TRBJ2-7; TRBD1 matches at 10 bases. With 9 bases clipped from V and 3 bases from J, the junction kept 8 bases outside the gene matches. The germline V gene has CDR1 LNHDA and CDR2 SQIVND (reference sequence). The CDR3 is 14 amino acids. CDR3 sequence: CASQPTGGIYEQYF. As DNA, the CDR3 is TGTGCCAGCCAACCGACAGGGGGCATCTACGAGCAGTACTTC.